These T cell receptor beta chains were read from a single sample in a study of blood T cell repertoires in COVID-19. Assay used: immunoSEQ multiplex PCR; TCRdb lists only in-frame clones, some missing. The table includes roughly 460,000 clones, over 85% detected once. The specimen was peripheral blood. These receptors were collected from a young man with COVID-19, enrolled during active disease. The CDR3 runs from the conserved cysteine through the conserved F or W. A D gene is named only where the DNA matches it firmly. A row's size may be missing; if present it is once, few, many or a size class.

d_call,j_call,v_call,clone_size,cdr3_nt,cdr3_aa
-,TRBJ1-1,TRBV15,-,TGTGCCACCAGCAGAGATTTTGGCTCCGAGGTAGCTTTCTTT,CATSRDFGSEVAFF
-,TRBJ1-4,TRBV5-1,-,TGCGCCAGCAGCTTGGACGGGGTTCCTAATGAAAAACTGTTTTTT,CASSLDGVPNEKLFF
TRBD2,TRBJ2-2,TRBV19,-,TGTGCCAGTAGTCAACCGGGACTAGCGGTCCCCGGGGAGCTGTTTTTT,CASSQPGLAVPGELFF
-,TRBJ1-5,TRBV6-6,-,TGTGCCAGCAGGCCCCCGGGGGGCTCTAGCAATCAGCCCCAGCATTTT,CASRPPGGSSNQPQHF
TRBD1,TRBJ2-1,TRBV7-9,-,TGTGCCAGCAGCTTCCCGGGACAGGCGATCTCCTATGAGCAGTTCTTC,CASSFPGQAISYEQFF
-,TRBJ2-7,TRBV21-1,-,TGTGCCAGCAGCAAATTCGCTAACTACGAGCAGTACTTC,CASSKFANYEQYF
-,TRBJ1-6,TRBV2,-,TGTGCCAGCACACAAACCCAGATCGATTCACCCCTCCACTTT,CASTQTQIDSPLHF
TRBD1,TRBJ1-2,TRBV18,-,TGTGCCAGCTCACCCTCACAGGGGGGGAACCTCTATGGCTACACCTTC,CASSPSQGGNLYGYTF
TRBD2,TRBJ2-3,TRBV15,-,TGTGCCACCAGCAGAGATACTCGGGGACTAGCGGGAGGCACAGATACGCAGTATTTT,CATSRDTRGLAGGTDTQYF
TRBD2,TRBJ2-1,TRBV6-2/TRBV6-3,-,TGTGCCAGCAGTTACCGTCTAGCGGGAGGGCCCAATGAGCAGTTCTTC,CASSYRLAGGPNEQFF
TRBD1,TRBJ2-2,TRBV7-8,-,TGTGCCAGCAGTTCCCGGGACAGTACGAACACCGGGGAGCTGTTTTTT,CASSSRDSTNTGELFF
TRBD1,TRBJ1-2,TRBV5-1,-,TGCGCCAGTCGCCCCTGGGACAGGGATGGCTACACCTTC,CASRPWDRDGYTF
-,TRBJ2-3,TRBV19,-,TGTGCCAGTAGTAGACAAGTCACAGATACGCAGTATTTT,CASSRQVTDTQYF
TRBD1,TRBJ1-2,TRBV7-9,-,TGTGCCAGCAGCAGACAGGGAGTTGACTATGGCTACACCTTC,CASSRQGVDYGYTF
-,TRBJ1-1,TRBV29-1,-,TGCAGCGTGCGGGGGGTATTGAACACTGAAGCTTTCTTT,CSVRGVLNTEAFF
-,TRBJ2-1,TRBV12-3/TRBV12-4,once,TGTGCCAGCAGTTTAGGTAGTAGAATGGAGCAGTTCTTC,CASSLGSRMEQFF
-,TRBJ2-3,TRBV10-1,-,TGCGCCAGCAGTCCGGGTCTCTCAGATACGCAGTATTTT,CASSPGLSDTQYF
TRBD2,TRBJ2-1,TRBV18,-,TGTGCCAGCTCACCTGGGACTAGAAGTGGTGAGCAGTTCTTC,CASSPGTRSGEQFF
-,TRBJ1-1,TRBV19,-,TGTGCCAGTAGTCCAACGGGACACCCGAACACTGAAGCTTTCTTT,CASSPTGHPNTEAFF
-,TRBJ2-1,TRBV29-1,-,TGCAGCGCCCAGGGGTTTCAGGAGCAGTTCTTC,CSAQGFQEQFF
TRBD1,TRBJ2-1,TRBV5-1,-,TGCGCCAGCAGCTGGACAGGGCCCTCCTACAATGAGCAGTTCTTC,CASSWTGPSYNEQFF
TRBD2,TRBJ2-2,TRBV29-1,-,TGCAGCGTTGAAGGAGCGGGGGGGCGTCGCACCGGGGAGCTGTTTTTT,CSVEGAGGRRTGELFF
-,TRBJ1-6,TRBV5-1,-,TGCGCCAGCAGCTTAGGAGGAAGTTCTTCACCCCTCCACTTT,CASSLGGSSSPLHF
-,TRBJ2-4,TRBV2,-,TGTGCCAGCAAGACAGGGGAGGGGAACATTCAGTACTTC,CASKTGEGNIQYF
-,TRBJ2-2,TRBV27,-,TGTGCCAGCAGTTTATACAGGCTGGAGGGTCCCGGGGAGCTGTTTTTT,CASSLYRLEGPGELFF
TRBD2,TRBJ2-3,TRBV9,-,TGTGCCAGCAGCGTAGGTTCTAGCGGGGGTGGGGACACAGATACGCAGTATTTT,CASSVGSSGGGDTDTQYF
-,TRBJ2-5,TRBV2,-,TGTGCCACCGGGGGCCACAGGGGACCGGGGGAGACCCAGTACTTC,CATGGHRGPGETQYF
-,TRBJ2-3,TRBV6-2/TRBV6-3,few,TGTGCCAGCAGTTTTGGCAGGGGTGGTGTGCCAGATACGCAGTATTTT,CASSFGRGGVPDTQYF
TRBD1,TRBJ1-5,TRBV28,-,TGTGCCAGCAGTGGAGACAGGGGCTGGAATCAGCCCCAGCATTTT,CASSGDRGWNQPQHF
TRBD2,TRBJ2-3,TRBV7-8,-,TGTGCCAGCAGCATCCTTAGCGGGTCCCTTAAGGACACAGATACGCAGTATTTT,CASSILSGSLKDTDTQYF
TRBD1,TRBJ1-4,TRBV30,-,TGTGCCGGGGACAGGGGATGGGGGGAAAAACTGTTTTTT,CAGDRGWGEKLFF
-,TRBJ1-1,TRBV3-1/TRBV3-2,-,TGTGCCAGCAGAGGGGGAACTGAAGCTTTCTTT,CASRGGTEAFF
-,TRBJ1-5,TRBV6-5,-,TGTGCCAGCAGTTACTCCGGGAATAGCAATCAGCCCCAGCATTTT,CASSYSGNSNQPQHF
-,TRBJ2-7,TRBV6-5,-,TGTGCCAGCAGTACCACTACCTTCTCCTACGAGCAGTACTTC,CASSTTTFSYEQYF
-,TRBJ2-7,TRBV7-9,-,TGTGCCAGCAGCTTCGGTCCCCGTCCCGAGCAGTACTTC,CASSFGPRPEQYF
TRBD2,TRBJ2-7,TRBV6-6,-,TGTGCCAGCAGTTACTCTGGAGCGGGGGGGCCCGAGCAGTACTTC,CASSYSGAGGPEQYF
-,TRBJ2-5,TRBV19,-,TGTGCCAGTAGTCCCCAGTGGGGGCGGAAGGGGGAGACCCAGTACTTC,CASSPQWGRKGETQYF
-,TRBJ1-2,TRBV7-9,-,TGTGCCAGCAGCTTAAAGGACGGGGGTGGCTACACCTTC,CASSLKDGGGYTF
TRBD1,TRBJ1-5,TRBV7-9,-,TGTGCCAGCAGCAGCCCGGGACAGGGGCAGCCCCAGCATTTT,CASSSPGQGQPQHF
TRBD1,TRBJ2-7,TRBV16,-,TGTGCCAGCAGCCAATCGAGACAGGGCACCCACGAGCAGTACTTC,CASSQSRQGTHEQYF
-,TRBJ1-6,TRBV27,once,TGTGCCAGCAGAGGAGGGAGCTCCTATAATTCACCCCTCCACTTT,CASRGGSSYNSPLHF
TRBD1,TRBJ2-7,TRBV13,-,TGTGCCAGCAGCTCCGGACAGGGTGTAACCTACGAGCAGTACTTC,CASSSGQGVTYEQYF
-,TRBJ2-6,TRBV21-1,-,TGTGCCAGCAGCTCATACAGGGGGTCTGGGGCCAACGTCCTGACTTTC,CASSSYRGSGANVLTF
-,TRBJ1-2,TRBV2,many,TGTGCCAGCAGTGGACAGATCGGTGGGACTATGGAGGGCTACACCTTC,CASSGQIGGTMEGYTF
TRBD1,TRBJ2-2,TRBV29-1,-,TGCAGCGTTACAGGGGAGAACACCGGGGAGCTGTTTTTT,CSVTGENTGELFF
TRBD1,TRBJ1-5,TRBV29-1,-,TGCAGCGTTGGGACAGGGAAGGATCAGCCCCAGCATTTT,CSVGTGKDQPQHF
TRBD1,TRBJ1-2,TRBV20-1,few,TGCAGTGCCTGGACAGGGGATGGCTACACCTTC,CSAWTGDGYTF
-,TRBJ1-6,TRBV3-1/TRBV3-2,-,TGTGCCAGCAGCCAAGTGACGGACACCCTCCACTTT,CASSQVTDTLHF
-,TRBJ2-1,TRBV11-2,-,TGTGCCAGCAGCTACCTGGACAATAATCGCAATGAGCAGTTCTTC,CASSYLDNNRNEQFF
TRBD2,TRBJ2-5,TRBV14,-,TGTGCCAGGAACAATCGGAGCGGGAGAGGGACCCAGTACTTC,CARNNRSGRGTQYF
TRBD2,TRBJ2-7,TRBV10-3,-,TGTGCCATCAGTGAGTCGACGGGGGGGGCAGGCGAGCAGTACTTC,CAISESTGGAGEQYF
-,TRBJ1-4,TRBV5-4,once,TGTGCCAGCAGCTACGGAGACGGGACTCTAAATGAAAAACTGTTTTTT,CASSYGDGTLNEKLFF
-,TRBJ2-2,TRBV16,-,TGTGCCAGCAGCCAATCGTTGATAGCGGCGAACACCGGGGAGCTGTTTTTT,CASSQSLIAANTGELFF
-,TRBJ1-1,TRBV5-4,-,TGTGCCAGCAGCACCCAGGGAAACACTGAAGCTTTCTTT,CASSTQGNTEAFF
-,TRBJ2-1,TRBV18,-,TGTGCCAGCTCACCACCGGGAGATTATGGTAAGCAGTTCTTC,CASSPPGDYGKQFF
-,TRBJ1-1,TRBV3-1/TRBV3-2,-,TGTGCCAGCAGCAGGGTGAGAGGGACTGAAGCTTTCTTT,CASSRVRGTEAFF